This entry lists 19 T cell receptor beta chains sequenced from one sample in a study of Graves' ophthalmopathy and Graves' hyperthyroidism. The study amplified TCR beta CDR3 regions using RNA transcripts. HTBI primers primed a first-round RT-PCR, and a second-round multiplex PCR followed. TCRdb re-analysed the multiplex PCR reads in MiXCR, keeping a single row per CDR3 protein. The sample shows about 740,000 distinct CDR3 sequences, approximately 40% of them seen only once. The specimen was peripheral blood. These receptors were obtained from an adult man with Graves' ophthalmopathy.

This clonotype came up a few times. The chain links TRBV11-2 to TRBJ1-3, with no clear D. This CDR3 has 16 amino acids. Germline V gives CDR1 SGHAT, CDR2 FQNNGV. The germline V and J ends were trimmed by 3 bases and 0 bases, with 12 bases remaining between them. The CDR3 sequence: CASSLGGPYSGNTIYF. Written as DNA, the CDR3 is TGTGCCAGCAGCTTGGGTGGGCCGTACTCTGGAAACACCATATATTTT.

In this sample, this clonotype turned up many times. CDR3 protein: CASSVQVSSEAFF. As DNA, the CDR3 is TGTGCCAGCAGCGTACAAGTATCTTCTGAAGCTTTCTTT. The chain links TRBV9 to TRBJ1-1; D is undetermined. Germline V gene data show CDR1 as SGDLS and CDR2 as YYNGEE. The CDR3 runs 13 residues. Trimming took off 1 base at V and 6 bases at J, with 10 bases between the two ends.

The chain employs TRBV25-1 and TRBJ1-2, with 7 bases fitting TRBD1. Germline V lookup: CDR1 MGHDK, CDR2 SYGVNS. The CDR3 has 13 residues. With V trimmed by 6 bases and J by 4 bases, 5 bases remained unmatched. The CDR3 nucleotides are TGTGCCAGCAGACGCGGGACAGCCTATGGCTACACCTTC. It yields the protein CASRRGTAYGYTF.

This chain joins TRBV25-1 and TRBJ2-5, with 7 bases aligning to TRBD2. The trim removed 5 bases at V and 5 bases at J, leaving 11 bases unmatched. Germline-derived CDR1 and CDR2 are MGHDK and SYGVNS. This CDR3 is 15 amino acids long. This CDR3 reads CASSSKGRGQETQYF. The CDR3, as DNA: TGTGCCAGCAGTTCGAAAGGGAGGGGCCAGGAGACCCAGTACTTC.

This clonotype was seen a few times. The chain joins TRBV7-9 to TRBJ1-1; weak D call: TRBD1 (6 bases). Germline loops: CDR1 SEHNR, CDR2 FQNEAQ (reference sequence). The CDR3 loop spans 13 amino acids. V was clipped by 3 bases and J by 3 bases, with 8 bases between them. In DNA, the CDR3 is TGTGCCAGCAGCTTTCGGGGGCACACTGAAGCTTTCTTT. Encoded protein: CASSFRGHTEAFF. The full variable domain, completed using reference TRBV7-9 and TRBJ1-1, is DTGVSQNPRHKITKRGQNVTFRCDPISEHNRLYWYRQTLGQGPEFLTYFQNEAQLEKSRLLSDRFSAERPKGSFSTLEIQRTEQGDSAMYLCASSFRGHTEAFFGQGTRLTVV.

The V and J genes are TRBV19 and TRBJ2-7, with 12 bases matching TRBD1. Trimming removed 4 bases from V and 2 bases from J; junction bases left unmatched: 3. Germline CDR1 reads LNHDA; CDR2 reads SQIVND (reference sequence). This CDR3 region has 15 residues. This chain's CDR3 is CASSTGQGATYEQYF. CDR3 coding DNA: TGTGCCAGTAGTACGGGACAGGGGGCTACCTACGAGCAGTACTTC. Together with reference TRBV19 and TRBJ2-7, the CDR3 gives the full variable domain: DGGITQSPKYLFRKEGQNVTLSCEQNLNHDAMYWYRQDPGQGLRLIYYSQIVNDFQKGDIAEGYSVSREKKESFPLTVTSAQKNPTAFYLCASSTGQGATYEQYFGPGTRLTVT.

V usage is TRBV2 and J usage is TRBJ1-2; tentative D call: TRBD1 (5 bases). Germline CDR1 is SNHLY and CDR2 is FYNNEI. V dropped 5 bases and J dropped 8 bases, with 15 bases sitting between them. There are 13 residues in the CDR3. The CDR3 region is CASSFLRGRGYTF. For the CDR3, the DNA is TGTGCCAGCAGTTTTCTAAGGGGACGGGGCTACACCTTC.

The rearrangement joins TRBV29-1 to TRBJ2-7; D call uncertain. CDR3 size: 12 residues. The germline gives CDR1 SQVTM, CDR2 ANQGSEA. Trimming took 8 bases from V and 2 from J, leaving 13 bases between them. DNA for the CDR3: TGCAGCTTCTCTGGCTCACCCTACGAGCAGTACTTC. Protein product: CSFSGSPYEQYF.

Concerning this clonotype itself: The germline gene is not matched at one end of the junction; a read error may be the cause. The CDR3 DNA reads as TGTGCCAGCAGTCGGACAGGGGGCTTCACTGAGGCTTTCTTT. Translated, it gives CASSRTGGFTEAFF. The chain uses TRBV25-1 and TRBJ1-1, with 11 bases identical to TRBD1. This CDR3 region has 14 residues. From germline, CDR1 is MGHDK and CDR2 SYGVNS.

This clonotype appeared a few times. The chain carries TRBV24-1 and TRBJ1-5; D may be TRBD1 (5 bases). CDR1 is KGHDR, CDR2 SFDVKD, per germline. CDR3 length equals 16 residues. Trimming removed 11 bases at V and 6 bases at J, with 25 bases between. CDR3 sequence (DNA): TGTGCCAGCAGCCAAGGGGCCAGGGTCTCGAGTCAGCCCCAGCATTTT. It is translated as CASSQGARVSSQPQHF.

This clonotype was picked up many times. The chain has TRBV5-6 and TRBJ2-7, with D perhaps assigned TRBD1 or TRBD2 (6 bases each). Germline V gene lookup returns CDR1 SGHDT and CDR2 YYEEEE. Trimming took off 5 bases at V and 6 bases at J, with 15 bases between the two ends. The CDR3 has 13 amino acids. DNA of the CDR3: TGTGCCAGCAGAGGGGGGTTGGGCGGCGAGCAGTACTTC. This encodes CASRGGLGGEQYF.

This clonotype has a handful of counts. The genes are TRBV19 and TRBJ2-2; D unclear. The CDR3 length is 13 residues. Per germline, CDR1 LNHDA and CDR2 SQIVND (reference sequence). Trimming cost V 6 bases and J 6 bases, with 11 bases left between them. In DNA form, the CDR3 reads TGTGCCAGTAGGGCGAGTGGGTCCGGGGAGCTGTTTTTT. The encoded protein is CASRASGSGELFF.

The CDR3 sequence: CASSSGTSGVYNEQFF. CDR3 nucleotides: TGTGCCAGCAGCTCCGGGACTAGCGGGGTGTACAATGAGCAGTTCTTC. The rearrangement links TRBV7-9 to TRBJ2-5; 13 bases map to TRBD2. The closer fit of TRBJ2-1 to the DNA end suggests the J call may be wrong. CDR1 and CDR2 (germline): SEHNR, FQNEAQ (reference sequence). There are 16 residues in the CDR3.

The V and J genes are TRBV19 and TRBJ1-5, with D possibly being TRBD1 (6 bases). V was trimmed by 5 bases and J by 0 bases, leaving 14 bases between them. Germline values: CDR1 LNHDA, CDR2 SQIVND (reference sequence). The CDR3 runs 16 residues. The CDR3 sequence: CASSVGHTLSNQPQHF. The CDR3 DNA reads as TGTGCCAGTAGTGTGGGACATACCCTTAGCAATCAGCCCCAGCATTTT.

In its sample, this clonotype was seen a few times. The rearrangement links TRBV20-1 to TRBJ2-7; D not resolved. This CDR3 is built from 12 residues. CDR1 and CDR2 (germline): DFQATT, SNEGSKA (reference sequence). Trimming removed 4 bases from V and 1 base from J, with 8 bases in between. The CDR3 DNA reads as TGCAGTGCTAAAGAGGCTTCCTACGAGCAGTACTTC. It is translated as CSAKEASYEQYF.

This clonotype was recorded a few times. This sequence joins TRBV7-7 and TRBJ2-2; either TRBD1 or TRBD2 may fit D (5 bases each). The CDR3 consists of 16 residues. The germline CDR1 and CDR2 sequences are SSHAT and FNYEAQ (reference sequence). Trimming removed 5 bases from V and 6 bases from J, with 19 bases in between. CDR3 sequence reads: CASSQGPIERAGELFF. CDR3 DNA: TGTGCCAGCAGCCAGGGACCAATAGAAAGGGCCGGGGAGCTGTTTTTT.

This chain connects TRBV4-1 to TRBJ1-4; 11 bases agree with TRBD1. The CDR3 contains 19 residues. Germline V CDR1 and CDR2: MGHRA, YSYEKL. J lost 0 bases, V lost 1 base, and 7 bases had no gene match. The CDR3 reads CASSQAIGQGASTNEKLFF. In DNA form, the CDR3 reads TGCGCCAGCAGCCAAGCCATAGGACAGGGGGCTTCAACTAATGAAAAACTGTTTTTT.

The chain recombines TRBV9 with TRBJ1-4; D is unclear. V was clipped by 0 bases and J by 7 bases, with 13 bases between them. The CDR3 totals 15 residues. Germline CDR1 SGDLS, CDR2 YYNGEE. For the CDR3, the DNA is TGTGCCAGCAGCGTAGCCGGGTGGGAAGGTGAAAAACTGTTTTTT. Its protein product is CASSVAGWEGEKLFF.

DNA of the CDR3: TGTGCCAGCACCGATTCCCAACGACAGGGGTCCTACGAGCAGTACTTC. Encoded protein: CASTDSQRQGSYEQYF. The rearrangement uses TRBV11-1 and TRBJ2-7, with 8 bases fitting TRBD1. The germline CDR1 and CDR2 sequences are SGHAT and FQDESV (reference sequence). The CDR3 has 16 amino acids. Germline trimming cut 7 bases from V and 1 base from J; bases unmatched to any gene: 12.